The 27 T cell receptor beta chains listed next were all sequenced from one sample in a study of T cell repertoires in cytomegalovirus infection. One entry per CDR3 protein results from TCRdb running MiXCR on the reads. The sample yields around 530,000 distinct CDR3 sequences, about 15% seen once. Specimen: CD8+ T cells from PBMCs. The receptors shown here come from a human donor in good health (CMV status not recorded). Some clones in this sample may be carry-over from other donors' samples.

This clonotype was seen a handful of times. The V and J genes are TRBV29-1 and TRBJ2-1; TRBD1 aligns across 9 bases. The ends lost 6 bases at V and 4 bases at J; junction bases unmatched: 10. The CDR3 loop spans 15 amino acids. Germline V gene sequence: CDR1 SQVTM, CDR2 ANQGSEA. The CDR3 nucleotides read TGCAGCGTCCCCCCCCGGGACAGGGCGTACAATGAGCAGTTCTTC. Encoded protein: CSVPPRDRAYNEQFF.

Ten or more counts support this clonotype. The chain carries TRBV20-1 and TRBJ2-7; D possibly corresponds to TRBD2 (5 bases). Germline values: CDR1 DFQATT, CDR2 SNEGSKA (reference sequence). There are 13 residues in the CDR3. The ends were cut back, 3 bases at V and 0 bases at J, with 9 bases in the middle. The CDR3, as DNA: TGCAGTGCTAGGGACTCCGACTCCTACGAGCAGTACTTC. Protein: CSARDSDSYEQYF.

This clonotype was counted many times. The V call is TRBV6-1, the J call TRBJ1-3; D is uncertain. The CDR3 runs to 15 residues. Trimming removed 3 bases at V and 0 bases at J, with 9 bases between. Germline values: CDR1 MNHNS, CDR2 SASEGT. As DNA, the CDR3 is TGTGCCAGCAGTGATCGGCATAACTCTGGAAACACCATATATTTT. The encoded protein is CASSDRHNSGNTIYF.

The V and J genes are TRBV20-1 and TRBJ2-2; TRBD1 is a possible D gene (5 bases). The germline V gene has CDR1 DFQATT and CDR2 SNEGSKA (reference sequence). V lost 5 bases, J lost 5 bases, and 12 bases lay in between. There are 13 residues in the CDR3. The CDR3: CSASLQGTGELFF. DNA for the CDR3: TGCAGTGCTTCTTTGCAGGGAACCGGGGAGCTGTTTTTT.

The chain carries TRBV5-1 and TRBJ2-3; perhaps TRBD2 as D (6 bases). Germline V gene data show CDR1 as SGHRS and CDR2 as YFSETQ. The CDR3 runs to 16 residues. The V and J ends lost 0 bases and 2 bases respectively, with 13 bases between them. In DNA, the CDR3 is TGCGCCAGCAGCTTGGTTATGGCGGGATCCACAGATACGCAGTATTTT. Translation: CASSLVMAGSTDTQYF.

This clonotype was seen a handful of times. The chain recombines TRBV5-4 with TRBJ2-3; maybe TRBD2 (7 bases). Germline V gene sequence: CDR1 SGHNT, CDR2 YYREEE (reference sequence). The ends were cut back, 6 bases at V and 9 bases at J, with 23 bases in the middle. This CDR3 is 15 amino acids long. The CDR3, as DNA: TGTGCCAGCACCAACGCACCAGGGGAGGGTCGGACGCAGTATTTT. This translates into CASTNAPGEGRTQYF.

This clonotype came up many times. The rearrangement links TRBV7-9 to TRBJ2-7; TRBD1 is a possible D gene (6 bases). V shed 3 bases and J shed 5 bases, with 17 bases lying between them. The CDR3 consists of 15 residues. CDR1 is SEHNR, CDR2 FQNEAQ, per germline (reference sequence). The CDR3 nucleotides are TGTGCCAGCAGCTTCCACCCCCGGCCAGGGGACGAGCAGTACTTC. Encoded protein: CASSFHPRPGDEQYF.

This clonotype has at least ten counts. The chain combines TRBV11-1 with TRBJ2-7; D gene uncertain. Trimming took 5 bases from V and 3 from J, leaving 11 bases between them. CDR3 size: 13 residues. Germline V lookup: CDR1 SGHAT, CDR2 FQDESV (reference sequence). The CDR3 DNA reads as TGTGCCAGCAGCCGAACTCCGTACTACGAGCAGTACTTC. This codes for CASSRTPYYEQYF. Together with reference TRBV11-1 and TRBJ2-7, the CDR3 gives the full variable domain: EAEVAQSPRYKITEKSQAVAFWCDPISGHATLYWYRQILGQGPELLVQFQDESVVDDSQLPKDRFSAERLKGVDSTLKIQPAELGDSAMYLCASSRTPYYEQYFGPGTRLTVT.

In its sample, this clonotype was seen a few times. The chain is built from TRBV15 and TRBJ2-3; 12 bases line up with TRBD2. The CDR3 loop spans 20 amino acids. Germline V gene data show CDR1 as LNHNV and CDR2 as YYDKDF (reference sequence). The J segment lost 5 bases and the V segment lost 0 bases, leaving 15 bases of the junction unmatched. CDR3 sequence reads: CATSRDNGGTSGPVGDTQYF. For the CDR3, the DNA is TGTGCCACCAGCAGAGATAACGGAGGGACTAGCGGGCCTGTGGGAGATACGCAGTATTTT. Variable domain in full (rest from reference TRBV15 and TRBJ2-3): DAMVIQNPRYQVTQFGKPVTLSCSQTLNHNVMYWYQQKSSQAPKLLFHYYDKDFNNEADTPDNFQSRRPNTSFCFLDIRSPGLGDTAMYLCATSRDNGGTSGPVGDTQYFGPGTRLTVL.

This clonotype was recorded many times. This sequence joins TRBV7-9 and TRBJ1-2; tentative D call: TRBD1 (6 bases). The CDR3 sequence is 15 residues long. Between the trimmed V and J ends, which lost 5 bases and 3 bases, there was a span of 16 bases. CDR1 is SEHNR, CDR2 FQNEAQ, per germline (reference sequence). This CDR3 is CASSQPKGGDYGYTF. The CDR3 DNA follows: TGTGCCAGCAGCCAGCCTAAAGGGGGTGACTATGGCTACACCTTC.

This clonotype was seen a few times. The chain uses TRBV27 and TRBJ1-2; weak D call: TRBD1 (6 bases). V lost 11 bases to trimming and J lost 7 bases, with 14 bases between them. The germline V gene has CDR1 MNHEY and CDR2 SMNVEV (reference sequence). This CDR3 has 11 residues. The CDR3 reads CAAWGRVGYTF. CDR3 bases: TGTGCCGCGTGGGGGCGGGTTGGCTACACCTTC.

This clonotype was seen a handful of times. The CDR3 coding sequence is TGTGCCAGCAGTCCCCCCGGGCGGGACACTCCCTACGAGCAGTACTTC. It encodes CASSPPGRDTPYEQYF. This chain joins TRBV12-3 or TRBV12-4 and TRBJ2-7; either TRBD1 or TRBD2 may fit D (6 bases each). The CDR3 length is 16 residues. Trimming left V 5 bases short and J 2 bases short, with 19 bases between.

This clonotype was observed many times. J is TRBJ2-7 and V is TRBV4-2; 8 bases align to TRBD1. Unmatched junction bases numbered 9, after V lost 2 bases and J lost 3 bases. The CDR3 runs 16 residues. CDR1 is LGHNA and CDR2 is YNFKEQ in the germline V gene. CDR3 in amino acids: CASSQKADRALYEQYF. CDR3 coding DNA: TGTGCCAGCAGCCAAAAGGCGGACAGGGCTCTCTACGAGCAGTACTTC.

The gene calls are TRBV30 and TRBJ1-3, with D possibly being TRBD1 (5 bases). Germline lookup yields CDR1 GTSNPN and CDR2 SVGIG (reference sequence). This CDR3 has 14 residues. V was clipped by 0 bases and J by 6 bases, with 12 bases between them. CDR3 in DNA: TGTGCCTGGAGTGTAGCGGCAGGGCCAAACACCATATATTTT. This gives the protein CAWSVAAGPNTIYF.

This clonotype was seen a handful of times. The J gene is TRBJ1-1, the V gene TRBV7-9; D may be TRBD1 (6 bases). Trimming took off 4 bases at V and 1 base at J, with 22 bases between the two ends. CDR3 size: 18 residues. The germline V gene has CDR1 SEHNR and CDR2 FQNEAQ (reference sequence). CDR3 coding DNA: TGTGCCAGCAGCTCGCCGACAGGCTATCCCATGGCGAACACTGAAGCTTTCTTT. Protein: CASSSPTGYPMANTEAFF.

Notes on this clonotype: Since the CDR3 does not end with the conserved phenylalanine or tryptophan, this likely comes from a read error. V and J are TRBV7-4 and TRBJ2-1, with unresolved D. In germline, CDR1 is SGHVT, CDR2 SQSDAQ. V lost 3 bases to trimming and J lost 3 bases, with 15 bases between them. The CDR3 totals 16 residues. The DNA for the CDR3 is TGTGCCAGCAGCTTGTTGGGAATATACAACTACAATGAGCAGTTCTAC. This encodes CASSLLGIYNYNEQFY.

This clonotype was detected many times. V is TRBV6-1 and J is TRBJ2-7, with 8 positions matching TRBD1. The length of the CDR3 is 17 residues. Trimming cost V 0 bases and J 2 bases; bases outside gene matches: 9. Germline CDR1 is MNHNS and CDR2 is SASEGT. The CDR3 DNA reads TGTGCCAGCAGTGAAGCACCGACAGGGGTACTCACCTACGAGCAGTACTTC. Translating gives CASSEAPTGVLTYEQYF.

Ten or more counts support this clonotype. CDR3 in DNA: TGTGCCAGCAGCCCCCCCCTAAGGGTGACTACTGAAGCTTTCTTT. Its translation: CASSPPLRVTTEAFF. This chain joins TRBV7-9 and TRBJ1-1; D is unresolved. The V end lost 5 bases, the J end lost 5 bases, and 18 bases lay between the germline ends. Germline CDR1 reads SEHNR; CDR2 reads FQNEAQ (reference sequence). CDR3 length: 15 residues.

This clonotype was recorded at least ten times. This sequence joins TRBV7-9 and TRBJ1-1, with D perhaps matching TRBD1 (5 bases). V lost 5 bases, J lost 4 bases, and 17 bases lay in between. The germline CDR1 and CDR2 sequences are SEHNR and FQNEAQ (reference sequence). The CDR3 is made up of 15 amino acids. CDR3 residues: CASSHGGSRITEAFF. The DNA for the CDR3 is TGTGCCAGCAGCCACGGGGGGTCGAGGATCACTGAAGCTTTCTTT.

The chain recombines TRBV14 with TRBJ2-1; 7 bases are shared with TRBD2. The CDR3 consists of 15 residues. Germline CDR1 and CDR2: SGHDN and FVKESK. V gave up 1 base and J gave up 12 bases; unmatched junction bases: 12. CDR3 loop: CASSQVAGGLGGQFF. The CDR3 DNA follows: TGTGCCAGCAGCCAAGTCGCCGGGGGGTTAGGCGGGCAGTTCTTC.

This chain uses TRBV5-1 with TRBJ2-7; 8 nucleotides match TRBD2. From germline, CDR1 is SGHRS and CDR2 YFSETQ. This CDR3 contains 15 residues. The trim removed 3 bases at V and 0 bases at J, leaving 5 bases unmatched. Written as DNA, the CDR3 is TGCGCCAGCAGCTCCACTAGCGGCCACTCCTACGAGCAGTACTTC. It translates to CASSSTSGHSYEQYF.

The chain uses TRBV19 and TRBJ2-7; possible D gene TRBD1, 6 bases. Trimming took off 3 bases at V and 0 bases at J, with 12 bases between the two ends. This CDR3 has 15 amino acids. Germline CDR1 LNHDA, CDR2 SQIVND (reference sequence). The DNA of the CDR3 is TGTGCCAGTAGTATTGGGGGACACCTCTCCTACGAGCAGTACTTC. Protein product: CASSIGGHLSYEQYF.

This clonotype has ten or more counts. The chain joins TRBV7-9 to TRBJ2-1, with unresolved D. The CDR3 is 14 amino acids. Germline V gene lookup returns CDR1 SEHNR and CDR2 FQNEAQ (reference sequence). The V and J ends lost 2 bases and 3 bases respectively, with 8 bases between them. CDR3 amino acids: CASSLTINYNEQFF. DNA for the CDR3: TGTGCCAGCAGCTTAACCATCAACTACAATGAGCAGTTCTTC.

This clonotype was observed a handful of times. The chain recombines TRBV6-6 with TRBJ1-2, with a possible D match to TRBD1 (5 bases). CDR1 MNHNY and CDR2 SVGAGI come from the germline V gene (reference sequence). V lost 5 bases and J lost 2, with 15 bases in between. This CDR3 region has 15 residues. CDR3 in amino acids: CASSERAGWNYGYTF. In nucleotides, the CDR3 is TGTGCCAGCAGTGAGAGGGCAGGGTGGAACTATGGCTACACCTTC.

The table lists this clonotype with many counts. V usage is TRBV5-6 and J usage is TRBJ1-2, with D possibly being TRBD1 (5 bases). The V gene lost 3 bases and the J gene lost 0 bases, with 18 bases spanning the gap. The CDR3 totals 17 residues. Germline lookup yields CDR1 SGHDT and CDR2 YYEEEE. In nucleotides, the CDR3 is TGTGCCAGCAGCTATCTAGACAGTTCGGGCGCTAACTATGGCTACACCTTC. Translating it yields CASSYLDSSGANYGYTF.

This clonotype came up many times. The chain uses TRBV27 and TRBJ2-2; possibly TRBD2 for D (5 bases). Germline V gives CDR1 MNHEY, CDR2 SMNVEV (reference sequence). Trimming took 4 bases from V and 2 from J, leaving 8 bases between them. The CDR3 sequence is 14 residues long. The CDR3 DNA reads as TGTGCCAGCAGTTCCGGGGATAACACCGGGGAGCTGTTTTTT. Encoded protein: CASSSGDNTGELFF.

The sample holds many counts of this clonotype. CDR3 nucleotide sequence: TGTGCCAGCAGCTCTAGATCAGGGACTGAAAAACTGTTTTTT. It codes for CASSSRSGTEKLFF. V gene TRBV7-2 combines with J gene TRBJ1-4; D may be TRBD1 (5 bases). Germline V gives CDR1 SGHTA, CDR2 FQGNSA. The germline V and J ends were trimmed by 4 bases and 7 bases, with 13 bases remaining between them. The CDR3 totals 14 residues.